The 18 T cell receptor beta chains listed next were all sequenced from one sample in a study of T cells in narcolepsy. Only in-frame clones appear in the TCRdb table, and some are missing; sequencing was by immunoSEQ multiplex PCR. The sample has about 25,000 clones; just under 85% are singletons. The sample consisted of CD45RA- memory CD4+ T cells from PBMCs. The receptors originated from a human donor with narcolepsy.

V is TRBV15 and J is TRBJ2-7; D ambiguous. Trimming took 7 bases from V and 0 from J, leaving 13 bases between them. Germline V gene sequence: CDR1 LNHNV, CDR2 YYDKDF (reference sequence). This CDR3 has 14 residues. In DNA, the CDR3 is TGTGCCACCACCCCGAGACGCGGCTCCTACGAGCAGTACTTC. This sequence encodes CATTPRRGSYEQYF.

The chain joins TRBV10-2 to TRBJ1-2; 7 bases align to TRBD1. Trimming cost V 4 bases and J 6 bases; bases outside gene matches: 5. Germline V CDR1 and CDR2: WSHSY, SAAADI. This CDR3 spans 13 amino acids. The CDR3 is CASSVLDRDGYTF. CDR3 in DNA: TGCGCCAGCAGTGTACTTGACAGGGATGGCTACACCTTC.

V is TRBV9 and J is TRBJ2-2, with a tentative D call TRBD1 (5 bases). This CDR3 has 16 amino acids. Looked up from germline, CDR1 is SGDLS and CDR2 is YYNGEE. Trimming removed 3 bases at V and 1 base at J, with 13 bases between. CDR3 sequence reads: CASSEGSPWNTGELFF. In DNA, the CDR3 is TGTGCCAGCAGCGAGGGGTCCCCATGGAACACCGGGGAGCTGTTTTTT. Variable domain in full (rest from reference TRBV9 and TRBJ2-2): DSGVTQTPKHLITATGQRVTLRCSPRSGDLSVYWYQQSLDQGLQFLIQYYNGEERAKGNILERFSAQQFPDLHSELNLSSLELGDSALYFCASSEGSPWNTGELFFGEGSRLTVL.

The rearrangement uses TRBV9 and TRBJ1-1; 12 bases agree with TRBD1. This CDR3 region has 18 residues. The V segment lost 2 bases and the J segment 1 base; nucleotides outside the gene matches: 9. Germline loops: CDR1 SGDLS, CDR2 YYNGEE. As DNA, the CDR3 is TGTGCCAGCAGCGTGGGGCCCGGGACAGGGGGCGCGAACACTGAAGCTTTCTTT. This codes for CASSVGPGTGGANTEAFF.

This clone was counted a single time. The rearrangement links TRBV5-5 to TRBJ1-2; 9 positions match TRBD1. The trim removed 4 bases at V and 3 bases at J, leaving 19 bases unmatched. This CDR3 spans 19 amino acids. Germline-derived CDR1 and CDR2 are SGHKS and YYEKEE (reference sequence). CDR3 nucleotides: TGTGCCAGCAGCCCGAAAATCCGGGACAGGGTAATCGTTGACTATGGCTACACCTTC. This sequence encodes CASSPKIRDRVIVDYGYTF.

This chain links TRBV9 with TRBJ2-1; 9 nucleotides align to TRBD1. This CDR3 region has 14 residues. Germline assignment: CDR1 SGDLS and CDR2 YYNGEE. The V and J ends lost 3 bases and 6 bases, in that order; junction bases with no gene match: 4. The CDR3 region is CASSGGQGPNEQFF. In DNA form, the CDR3 reads TGTGCCAGCAGCGGCGGACAGGGGCCCAATGAGCAGTTCTTC.

This chain uses TRBV5-6 with TRBJ2-2; 8 bases map to TRBD1. The CDR3 loop spans 17 amino acids. The V segment lost 5 bases and the J segment 7 bases; nucleotides outside the gene matches: 16. Germline loops: CDR1 SGHDT, CDR2 YYEEEE. In DNA form, the CDR3 reads TGTGCCAGCAGTTGGGGGGCGGCGACAGGGGCTAACGGGGAGCTGTTTTTT. Amino acid sequence: CASSWGAATGANGELFF.

V is TRBV27 and J is TRBJ1-3; D is undetermined. The CDR3 is made up of 14 amino acids. Germline V gene data show CDR1 as MNHEY and CDR2 as SMNVEV (reference sequence). The germline V and J ends were trimmed by 4 bases and 0 bases, with 7 bases remaining between them. For the CDR3, the DNA is TGTGCCAGCAGTTCCCTTAGCTCTGGAAACACCATATATTTT. This translates into CASSSLSSGNTIYF.

A single count supports this clone. The rearrangement uses TRBV7-3 and TRBJ2-1; 11 positions agree with TRBD2. Germline loops: CDR1 SGHTA, CDR2 FQGTGA. The CDR3 loop spans 15 amino acids. With V trimmed by 1 base and J by 7 bases, 3 bases remained unmatched. CDR3 bases: TGTGCCAGCAGCTTAAGGACTAGCGGGCCAAATGAGCAGTTCTTC. Translated, it gives CASSLRTSGPNEQFF.

The rearrangement joins TRBV19 to TRBJ1-5, with unresolved D. CDR1 and CDR2 from the germline V gene are LNHDA and SQIVND (reference sequence). V was shortened by 6 bases and J by 3 bases, with 9 bases between the two germline ends. The CDR3 extends over 13 amino acids. The CDR3 spells CASRWGINQPQHF. CDR3 bases: TGTGCCAGTAGATGGGGAATCAATCAGCCCCAGCATTTT. Combining the CDR3 with reference TRBV19 and TRBJ1-5 gives the whole variable domain DGGITQSPKYLFRKEGQNVTLSCEQNLNHDAMYWYRQDPGQGLRLIYYSQIVNDFQKGDIAEGYSVSREKKESFPLTVTSAQKNPTAFYLCASRWGINQPQHFGDGTRLSIL.

The V and J genes are TRBV5-4 and TRBJ2-2; D is possibly TRBD1 or TRBD2 (5 bases each). CDR1 and CDR2 (germline): SGHNT, YYREEE (reference sequence). V dropped 0 bases and J dropped 4 bases, with 13 bases sitting between them. CDR3 length: 16 amino acids. CDR3 coding DNA: TGTGCCAGCAGCTTGGTGGGGACGCGAGGCACCGGGGAGCTGTTTTTT. It encodes CASSLVGTRGTGELFF.

J is TRBJ2-5 and V is TRBV5-1; D is tentatively TRBD1 or TRBD2 (5 bases each). Trimming took off 1 base at V and 5 bases at J, with 15 bases between the two ends. The V gene's germline CDR1 is SGHRS and CDR2 YFSETQ. CDR3 length: 15 residues. CDR3 region: CASSLRGVGGETQYF. The CDR3 region has the DNA TGCGCCAGCAGCTTGCGAGGGGTTGGTGGGGAGACCCAGTACTTC.

The rearrangement uses TRBV18 and TRBJ1-2; a possible D gene is TRBD1 (6 bases). Trimming shortened V by 3 bases and J by 4 bases, and 15 bases separated the two germline ends. Germline CDR1 and CDR2: KGHSH and LQKENI. This CDR3 spans 15 amino acids. The CDR3 sequence is CASSPGGPLGYGYTF. Here the CDR3 DNA reads TGTGCCAGCTCACCGGGGGGGCCCCTCGGCTATGGCTACACCTTC.

The chain uses TRBV4-3 and TRBJ2-7; 7 bases align to TRBD1. Per germline, CDR1 LGHNA and CDR2 YSLEER. V lost 4 bases and J lost 0; bases outside the gene matches: 6. The CDR3 is 15 amino acids. The CDR3 loop is CASSLRQGYSYEQYF. CDR3 bases: TGCGCCAGCAGCCTCCGACAGGGTTACTCCTACGAGCAGTACTTC.

The chain recombines TRBV2 with TRBJ2-6, with D unresolved. The CDR3 totals 15 residues. V was cut by 6 bases and J by 0 bases, with 9 bases left in between. Germline CDR1 and CDR2: SNHLY and FYNNEI. CDR3 in amino acids: CASSLTASGANVLTF. DNA for the CDR3: TGTGCCAGCAGCCTAACAGCCTCTGGGGCCAACGTCCTGACTTTC.

The gene calls are TRBV7-8 and TRBJ1-2; 7 nucleotides line up with TRBD1. The ends lost 0 bases at V and 4 bases at J; junction bases unmatched: 8. The length of the CDR3 is 16 residues. From germline, CDR1 is SGHVS and CDR2 FQNEAQ. CDR3 sequence (DNA): TGTGCCAGCAGCTTAGCGACAACCACAGGGGCCTATGGCTACACCTTC. It specifies CASSLATTTGAYGYTF.

The rearrangement links TRBV11-2 to TRBJ2-5, with D possibly being TRBD1 or TRBD2 (5 bases each). The DNA end lines up better with TRBJ2-7; the J call may be wrong. This CDR3 contains 17 residues. Per the germline V gene, CDR1 is SGHAT and CDR2 is FQNNGV. The CDR3 sequence: CASSLEVGSGRNYEQYF. Here the CDR3 DNA reads TGTGCCAGCAGCTTAGAGGTGGGTTCGGGACGAAACTACGAGCAGTACTTC.

This rearrangement joins TRBV11-2 to TRBJ2-3, with 11 bases aligning to TRBD2. Trimming cost V 0 bases and J 2 bases; bases outside gene matches: 1. Per the germline V gene, CDR1 is SGHAT and CDR2 is FQNNGV. CDR3 length equals 16 residues. The CDR3 is CASSLEGLADTDTQYF. CDR3 coding DNA: TGTGCCAGCAGCTTAGAGGGACTAGCGGACACAGATACGCAGTATTTT.